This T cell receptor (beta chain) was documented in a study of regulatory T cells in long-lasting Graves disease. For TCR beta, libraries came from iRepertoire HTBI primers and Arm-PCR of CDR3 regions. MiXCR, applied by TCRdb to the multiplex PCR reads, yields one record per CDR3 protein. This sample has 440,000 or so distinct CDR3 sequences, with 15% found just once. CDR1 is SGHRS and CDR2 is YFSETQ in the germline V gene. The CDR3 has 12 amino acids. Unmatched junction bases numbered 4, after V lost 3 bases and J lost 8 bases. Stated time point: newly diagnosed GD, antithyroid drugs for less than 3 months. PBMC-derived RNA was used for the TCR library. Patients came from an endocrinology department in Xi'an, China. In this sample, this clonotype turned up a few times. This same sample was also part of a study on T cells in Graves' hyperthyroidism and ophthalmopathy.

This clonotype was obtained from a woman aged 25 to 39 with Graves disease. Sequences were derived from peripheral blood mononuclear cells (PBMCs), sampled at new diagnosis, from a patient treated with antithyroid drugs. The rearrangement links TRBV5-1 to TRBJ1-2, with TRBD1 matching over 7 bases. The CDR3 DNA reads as TGCGCCAGCAGCTCAGTAGGGGGCGGCTACACCTTC. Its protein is CASSSVGGGYTF.